Below are 26 T cell receptor beta chains sequenced from a single sample in a study of blood T cells in healthy people across ages. The authors ran a second PCR of roughly 6 to 11 cycles using a sample-barcoded 5' primer and a J-beta primer mix. One entry per CDR3 protein results from TCRdb running MiXCR on the 5' RACE reads. This table holds 540,000 or so distinct CDR3 sequences, around 24% found once. The same sample was also used in a study of T cells of mothers and their children.

Sequencing was carried out using blood. The source is a boy aged 10-17 years in good health.

This clonotype was counted a few times. In DNA, the CDR3 is TGTGCCAGCCATGGGCCCATGAACACTGAAGCTTTCTTT. Encoded protein: CASHGPMNTEAFF. The V and J genes are TRBV6-2 or TRBV6-3 and TRBJ1-1; no reliable D call. Germline V lookup: CDR1 MNHEY, CDR2 SVGEGT. V was trimmed by 8 bases and J by 0 bases, leaving 10 bases between them. The length of the CDR3 is 13 residues.

This clonotype was picked up a small number of times. The genes are TRBV29-1 and TRBJ2-1; a possible D gene is TRBD1 (5 bases). The DNA end is more similar to TRBJ2-7, so the J call may be wrong. From germline, CDR1 is SQVTM and CDR2 ANQGSEA. The CDR3 covers 13 residues. CDR3 loop: CSVGQTTKYEQYF. For the CDR3, the DNA is TGCAGCGTTGGACAGACAACTAAATACGAGCAGTACTTC.

CDR3 residues: CSARLPLAGGPPQEQFF. CDR3 DNA: TGCAGTGCTAGATTGCCCCTAGCGGGAGGGCCCCCCCAGGAGCAGTTCTTC. The chain carries TRBV20-1 and TRBJ2-1; TRBD2 matches at 12 bases. The CDR3 totals 17 residues. The V and J ends lost 2 bases and 10 bases, in that order; junction bases with no gene match: 15. CDR1 is DFQATT, CDR2 SNEGSKA, per germline (reference sequence).

This clonotype was picked up a small number of times. This rearrangement joins TRBV7-9 to TRBJ1-2, with D unclear. V dropped 5 bases and J dropped 0 bases, with 13 bases sitting between them. The CDR3 contains 15 residues. Germline CDR1 and CDR2: SEHNR and FQNEAQ (reference sequence). The CDR3 region has the DNA TGTGCCAGCAGCCCGGCGACTGATGCTAACTATGGCTACACCTTC. As protein: CASSPATDANYGYTF.

The chain is built from TRBV27 and TRBJ2-3, with 9 positions matching TRBD2. Germline-derived CDR1 and CDR2 are MNHEY and SMNVEV (reference sequence). The CDR3 loop spans 16 amino acids. V lost 5 bases, J lost 5 bases, and 11 bases stayed unmatched. In DNA form, the CDR3 reads TGTGCCAGCAGTCCTCGTGGGGCTAGCGGGGTAGATACGCAGTATTTT. Encoded protein: CASSPRGASGVDTQYF.

Only a few counts were recorded for this clonotype. This chain uses TRBV5-1 with TRBJ2-7, with a tentative D call TRBD1 (6 bases). The CDR3 length is 16 residues. Trimming shortened V by 0 bases and J by 5 bases, and 18 bases separated the two germline ends. The germline V gene encodes CDR1 SGHRS and CDR2 YFSETQ. The DNA for the CDR3 is TGCGCCAGCAGCTTGGCCAGAGGGCGCAAGGGGGACGAGCAGTACTTC. It encodes CASSLARGRKGDEQYF.

This chain uses TRBV20-1 with TRBJ2-7, with 9 bases identical to TRBD2. The CDR3 runs to 16 residues. J lost 5 bases, V lost 0 bases, and 11 bases had no gene match. Germline V CDR1 and CDR2: DFQATT, SNEGSKA (reference sequence). CDR3: CSARDPRAGGFHEQYF. The CDR3 DNA follows: TGCAGTGCTAGAGACCCCAGAGCGGGGGGATTCCACGAGCAGTACTTC.

The chain joins TRBV20-1 to TRBJ2-5, with 7 bases matching TRBD1. The CDR3 has 15 amino acids. The germline V gene has CDR1 DFQATT and CDR2 SNEGSKA (reference sequence). The trim removed 4 bases at V and 4 bases at J, leaving 12 bases unmatched. The CDR3 DNA sequence: TGCAGTGCTACTTGGGGGACAGACGCCTCAGAGACCCAGTACTTC. It yields the protein CSATWGTDASETQYF.

This rearrangement joins TRBV20-1 to TRBJ1-2, with D perhaps matching TRBD1 (6 bases). Germline V gene lookup returns CDR1 DFQATT and CDR2 SNEGSKA (reference sequence). The ends were cut back, 5 bases at V and 6 bases at J, with 13 bases in the middle. This CDR3 is 12 amino acids long. The CDR3 reads CSAGDRLDGYTF. The CDR3 nucleotides read TGCAGTGCTGGCGACAGGCTCGATGGCTACACCTTC.

This clonotype was observed a handful of times. The chain has TRBV2 and TRBJ1-4; D ambiguous. CDR1 is SNHLY and CDR2 is FYNNEI in the germline V gene. The V end was cut by 4 bases, the J end by 0 bases, with 12 bases between. The CDR3 totals 16 residues. The CDR3 here is CASSGSGPATNEKLFF. CDR3 DNA: TGTGCCAGCAGTGGGAGTGGGCCCGCAACTAATGAAAAACTGTTTTTT.

This clonotype was counted only a few times. J is TRBJ1-4 and V is TRBV5-1; the D is unclear. This CDR3 comprises 14 residues. Trimming cost V 7 bases and J 0 bases, with 10 bases left between them. Germline V gene sequence: CDR1 SGHRS, CDR2 YFSETQ. In DNA, the CDR3 is TGCGCCAGCGGAGAGAGCTCAACTAATGAAAAACTGTTTTTT. Its translation: CASGESSTNEKLFF.

The gene calls are TRBV7-8 and TRBJ2-7, with 8 bases lining up with TRBD2. The germline V gene encodes CDR1 SGHVS and CDR2 FQNEAQ. This CDR3 has 15 residues. With V trimmed by 2 bases and J by 4 bases, 7 bases remained unmatched. The CDR3 DNA reads as TGTGCCAGCAGCTTACGGGGGGGCGGGATTTACGAGCAGTACTTC. Encoded protein: CASSLRGGGIYEQYF.

This sequence joins TRBV7-9 and TRBJ2-5, with D possibly matching TRBD1 (6 bases). The better agreement between TRBJ2-7 and the DNA end casts doubt on the J call. The CDR3 runs to 13 residues. Germline V CDR1 and CDR2: SEHNR, FQNEAQ (reference sequence). The CDR3 loop reads CASSERGGYEQYF. As DNA, the CDR3 is TGTGCCAGCAGCGAGAGAGGGGGCTACGAGCAGTACTTC.

J is TRBJ1-5 and V is TRBV28; 11 bases are a match to TRBD1. The CDR3 contains 16 residues. Germline assignment: CDR1 MDHEN and CDR2 SYDVKM. Trimming took 4 bases from V and 1 from J; bases not matched to a gene: 3. The CDR3 DNA reads TGTGCCAGCAGTTCCGGGACAGGGGGGAGCAATCAGCCCCAGCATTTT. This gives the protein CASSSGTGGSNQPQHF.

CDR3 protein: CASSSGAGYTF. The CDR3 nucleotides read TGTGCCAGCAGTTCAGGGGCTGGCTACACCTTC. The J gene is TRBJ1-2, the V gene TRBV12-3 or TRBV12-4, with D possibly TRBD1 on 6 matching bases. V lost 4 bases to trimming and J lost 7 bases, with 7 bases between them. The CDR3 is made up of 11 amino acids.

This clonotype appeared a few times. CDR3 bases: TGTGCCAGCAGCCAAGACTGGGGGGAGACCCAGTACTTC. Translated: CASSQDWGETQYF. V is TRBV14 and J is TRBJ2-5; either TRBD1 or TRBD2 may fit D (5 bases each). Trimming left V 0 bases short and J 5 bases short, with 7 bases between. The CDR3 contains 13 residues. Germline CDR1 reads SGHDN; CDR2 reads FVKESK.

In regard to this clonotype: No conserved phenylalanine or tryptophan ends this CDR3, so it is likely a read error. V is TRBV10-3 and J is TRBJ2-1; tentatively, D is TRBD2 (6 bases). Germline CDR1 is ENHRY and CDR2 is SYGVKD. With 5 bases removed from V and 3 bases from J, the gap between germline ends came to 17 bases. The CDR3 extends over 16 amino acids. The CDR3 bases are TGTGCCATCAGTCAGGGAGGACTGGACTACTACAATGAGCAGTTCCTC. Residues: CAISQGGLDYYNEQFL.

This rearrangement joins TRBV6-1 to TRBJ1-2; TRBD1 agrees at 7 bases. Germline V gives CDR1 MNHNS, CDR2 SASEGT. The V and J ends lost 4 bases and 1 base, in that order; junction bases with no gene match: 6. The CDR3 spans 15 residues. CDR3 sequence: CASSGGQIINYGYTF. CDR3 sequence (DNA): TGTGCCAGCAGTGGGGGACAGATAATTAACTATGGCTACACCTTC.

The chain is built from TRBV24-1 and TRBJ2-2; 7 bases match TRBD1. J was trimmed by 5 bases and V by 1 base; bases with no gene match: 6. This CDR3 has 16 residues. Germline CDR1 is KGHDR and CDR2 is SFDVKD. CDR3 region: CATSDFSRGKTGELFF. CDR3 in DNA: TGTGCCACCAGTGATTTCTCCAGGGGGAAGACCGGGGAGCTGTTTTTT.

The chain combines TRBV12-3 or TRBV12-4 with TRBJ1-1, with D unclear. Trimming cost V 3 bases and J 5 bases, with 7 bases left between them. The length of the CDR3 is 12 residues. CDR3: CASSFVITEAFF. As DNA, the CDR3 is TGTGCCAGCAGTTTCGTAATTACTGAAGCTTTCTTT.

The V call is TRBV15, the J call TRBJ1-1, with 8 bases lining up with TRBD1. The CDR3 runs 15 residues. The V segment lost 5 bases and the J segment 3 bases; nucleotides outside the gene matches: 8. Looked up from germline, CDR1 is LNHNV and CDR2 is YYDKDF (reference sequence). The DNA of the CDR3 is TGTGCCACCAGCTGGGACAGGCGGCGGGACACTGAAGCTTTCTTT. Translation: CATSWDRRRDTEAFF.

This clonotype was seen more than once but under ten times. The chain recombines TRBV24-1 with TRBJ2-1, with D maybe TRBD1 (6 bases). CDR1 and CDR2 from the germline V gene are KGHDR and SFDVKD. Trimming took 2 bases from V and 8 from J, leaving 15 bases between them. The length of the CDR3 is 15 residues. CDR3: CATSDSQGPRDEQFF. CDR3 coding DNA: TGTGCCACCAGTGATTCCCAGGGGCCGCGGGATGAGCAGTTCTTC.

The rearrangement joins TRBV12-3 or TRBV12-4 to TRBJ1-5; D gene ambiguous. Trimming took off 2 bases at V and 2 bases at J, with 10 bases between the two ends. The CDR3 is 15 amino acids. In nucleotides, the CDR3 is TGTGCCAGCAGTTTATCCCCATTGGGCAATCAGCCCCAGCATTTT. It yields the protein CASSLSPLGNQPQHF.

This clonotype appeared a few times. The rearrangement uses TRBV10-3 and TRBJ1-2; unclear D gene. Trimming took 3 bases from V and 9 from J, leaving 5 bases between them. The CDR3 runs 10 residues. Germline V gene lookup returns CDR1 ENHRY and CDR2 SYGVKD. CDR3 loop: CAISDSSYTF. CDR3 nucleotides: TGTGCCATCAGTGACAGCAGCTACACCTTC.

The table lists this clonotype with a few counts. The chain employs TRBV7-9 and TRBJ1-2; D possibly corresponds to TRBD1 (6 bases). The ends were cut back, 4 bases at V and 8 bases at J, with 20 bases in the middle. From germline, CDR1 is SEHNR and CDR2 FQNEAQ (reference sequence). The CDR3 has 15 residues. As DNA, the CDR3 is TGTGCCAGCAGCTGGGTCCCCGGACAGCCAGGCGGCTACACCTTC. It encodes CASSWVPGQPGGYTF.

Here the CDR3 DNA reads TGTGCCAGCAGTTTTCAAGGAGCTGGGGAGCTGTTTTTT. Protein: CASSFQGAGELFF. V and J are TRBV28 and TRBJ2-2; D is unresolved. Per germline, CDR1 MDHEN and CDR2 SYDVKM. V was shortened by 3 bases and J by 8 bases, with 10 bases between the two germline ends. The CDR3 spans 13 residues.